This TCR beta chain was recovered during a study of T-cell memory formation after mild COVID-19. Study-level results: The authors did not confirm SARS-CoV-2 specificity of second-wave clones peaking day 37. CD8+ contracting clones occupied EMRA, while CD4+ ones occupied mainly CM and EM.

This clonotype has a handful of counts. Its antigen is unknown. 5'RACE with constant-segment primers yielded barcoded, UMI-tagged TCR alpha and TCR beta cDNA libraries. TCRdb called the 5' RACE reads again in MiXCR, with one record for every CDR3 protein. The table records about 260,000 distinct CDR3 sequences, about a sixth of them present only once. The V end lost 7 bases, the J end lost 7 bases, and 14 bases lay between the germline ends. The germline gives CDR1 SNHLY, CDR2 FYNNEI. There are 13 residues in the CDR3. The chain has TRBV2 and TRBJ1-5, with D perhaps matching TRBD1 (5 bases). The sample was PBMCs or a T cell subset sorted from them (not recorded which). The receptor's source is a man younger than 30 who had mild COVID-19 (a few samples of this study predate the infection). Cell type and time point are not known. CDR3 coding DNA: TGTGCCAGCACCAGGGAAGGGGAACAGCCCCAGCATTTT. Residues: CASTREGEQPQHF.